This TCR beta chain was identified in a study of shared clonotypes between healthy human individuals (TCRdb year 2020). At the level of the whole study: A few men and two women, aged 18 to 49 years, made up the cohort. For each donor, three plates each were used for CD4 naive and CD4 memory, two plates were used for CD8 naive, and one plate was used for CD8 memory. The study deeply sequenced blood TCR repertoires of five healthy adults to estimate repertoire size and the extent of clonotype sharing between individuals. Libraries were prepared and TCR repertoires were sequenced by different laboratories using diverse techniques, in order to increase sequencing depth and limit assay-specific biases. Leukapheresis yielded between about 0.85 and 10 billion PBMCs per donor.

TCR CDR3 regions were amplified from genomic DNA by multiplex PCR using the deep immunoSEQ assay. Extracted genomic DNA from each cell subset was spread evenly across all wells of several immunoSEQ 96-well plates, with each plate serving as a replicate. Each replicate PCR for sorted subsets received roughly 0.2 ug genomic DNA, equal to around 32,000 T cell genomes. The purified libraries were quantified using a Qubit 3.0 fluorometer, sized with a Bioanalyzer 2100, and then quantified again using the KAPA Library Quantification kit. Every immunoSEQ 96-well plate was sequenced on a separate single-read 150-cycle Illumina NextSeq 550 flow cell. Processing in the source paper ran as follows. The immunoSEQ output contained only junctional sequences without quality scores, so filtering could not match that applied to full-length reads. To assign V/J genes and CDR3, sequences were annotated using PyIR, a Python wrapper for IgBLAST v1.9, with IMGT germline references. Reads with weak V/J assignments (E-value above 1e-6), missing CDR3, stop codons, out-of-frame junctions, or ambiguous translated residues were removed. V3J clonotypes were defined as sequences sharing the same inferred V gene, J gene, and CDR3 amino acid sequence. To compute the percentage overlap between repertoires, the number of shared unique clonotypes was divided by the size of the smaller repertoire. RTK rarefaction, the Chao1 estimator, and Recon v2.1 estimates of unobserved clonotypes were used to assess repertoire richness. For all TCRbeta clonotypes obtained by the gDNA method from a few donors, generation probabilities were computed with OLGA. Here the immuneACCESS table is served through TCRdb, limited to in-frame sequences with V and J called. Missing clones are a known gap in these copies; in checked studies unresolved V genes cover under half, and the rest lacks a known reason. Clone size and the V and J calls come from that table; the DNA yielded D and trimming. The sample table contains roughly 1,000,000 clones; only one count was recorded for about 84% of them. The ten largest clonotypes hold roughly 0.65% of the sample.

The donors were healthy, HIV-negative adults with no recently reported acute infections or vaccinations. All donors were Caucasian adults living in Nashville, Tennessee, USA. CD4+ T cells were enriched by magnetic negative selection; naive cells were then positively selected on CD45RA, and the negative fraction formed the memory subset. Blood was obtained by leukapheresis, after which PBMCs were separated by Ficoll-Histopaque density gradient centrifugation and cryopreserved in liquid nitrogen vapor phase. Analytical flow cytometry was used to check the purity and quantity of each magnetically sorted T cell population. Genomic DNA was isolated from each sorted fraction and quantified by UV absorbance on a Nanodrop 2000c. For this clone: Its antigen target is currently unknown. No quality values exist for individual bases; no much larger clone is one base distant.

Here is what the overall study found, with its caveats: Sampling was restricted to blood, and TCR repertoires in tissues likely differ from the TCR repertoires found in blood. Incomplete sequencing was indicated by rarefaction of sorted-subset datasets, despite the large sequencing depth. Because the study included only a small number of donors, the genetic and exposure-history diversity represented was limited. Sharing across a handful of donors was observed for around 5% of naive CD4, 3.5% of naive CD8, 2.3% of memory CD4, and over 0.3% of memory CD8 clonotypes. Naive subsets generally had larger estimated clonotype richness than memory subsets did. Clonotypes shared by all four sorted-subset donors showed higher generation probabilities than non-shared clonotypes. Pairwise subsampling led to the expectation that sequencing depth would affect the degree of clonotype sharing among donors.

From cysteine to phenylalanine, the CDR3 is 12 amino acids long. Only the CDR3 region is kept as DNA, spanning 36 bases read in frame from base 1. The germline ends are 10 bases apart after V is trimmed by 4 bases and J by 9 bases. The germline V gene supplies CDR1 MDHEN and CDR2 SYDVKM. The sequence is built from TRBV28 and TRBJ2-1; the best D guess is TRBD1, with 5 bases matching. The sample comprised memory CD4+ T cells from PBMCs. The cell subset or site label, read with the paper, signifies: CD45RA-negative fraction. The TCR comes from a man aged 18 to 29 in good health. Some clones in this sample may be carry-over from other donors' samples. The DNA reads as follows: TGTGCCAGCAGTTCCCTAAGGGGTGAGCAGTTCTTC. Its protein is CASSSLRGEQFF.